The T cell receptor (beta chain) under discussion was sequenced for a study of cytomegalovirus exposure and HLA in healthy donors. Overall study findings and caveats: Many donors shared some public TCRs, even though most TCR sequences were rare. TCR clusters originating in the first cohort tended to co-occur in the 120 validation repertoires, according to a later analysis.

This CDR3 has 16 amino acids. Trimming pared 0 bases from V and 3 bases from J, leaving 12 bases between. The germline gives CDR1 SGDLS, CDR2 YYNGEE. To note about this clone: Antigen specificity is unknown.

Using immunoSEQ multiplex PCR, the repertoire was profiled, and TCRdb retains in-frame clones only, with some absent. The top ten hold 2% to 2.5% of the sample, which has under 200,000 clones, roughly 90% seen once. The rearrangement uses TRBV9 and TRBJ2-2; TRBD1 is a possible D gene (5 bases). Input material: PBMCs. The receptor was isolated from a woman aged 18-30 years in good health and CMV-seronegative. The CDR3 region has the DNA TGTGCCAGCAGCGTAGAAGCGACAGCCTACACCGGGGAGCTGTTTTTT. Translated, it gives CASSVEATAYTGELFF.